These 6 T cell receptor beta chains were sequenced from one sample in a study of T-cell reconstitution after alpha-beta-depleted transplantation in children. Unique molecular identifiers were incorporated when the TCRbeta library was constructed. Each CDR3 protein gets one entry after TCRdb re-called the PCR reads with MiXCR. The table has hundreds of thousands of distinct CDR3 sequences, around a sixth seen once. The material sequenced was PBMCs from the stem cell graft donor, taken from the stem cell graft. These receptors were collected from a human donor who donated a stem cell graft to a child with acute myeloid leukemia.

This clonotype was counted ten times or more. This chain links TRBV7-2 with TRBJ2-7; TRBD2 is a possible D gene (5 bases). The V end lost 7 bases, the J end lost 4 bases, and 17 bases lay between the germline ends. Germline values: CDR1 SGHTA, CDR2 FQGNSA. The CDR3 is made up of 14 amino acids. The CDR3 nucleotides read TGTGCCAGCACCACACCAGAGGGAACTTACGAGCAGTACTTC. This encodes CASTTPEGTYEQYF.

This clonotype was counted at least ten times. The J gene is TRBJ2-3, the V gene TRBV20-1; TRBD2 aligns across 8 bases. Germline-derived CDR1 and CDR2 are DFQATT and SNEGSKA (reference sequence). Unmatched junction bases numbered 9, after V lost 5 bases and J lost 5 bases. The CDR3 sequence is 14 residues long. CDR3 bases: TGCAGTGCTCCACCGATCGGGAGGGGAGATACGCAGTATTTT. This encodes CSAPPIGRGDTQYF.

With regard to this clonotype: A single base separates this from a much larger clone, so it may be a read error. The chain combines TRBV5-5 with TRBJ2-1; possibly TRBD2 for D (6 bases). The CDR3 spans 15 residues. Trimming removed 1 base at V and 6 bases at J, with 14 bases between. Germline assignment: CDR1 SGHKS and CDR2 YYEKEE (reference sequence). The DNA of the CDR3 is TGTGCCAGCAGCTTGTCGGGGGACGGCTGCAATGAGCAGTTCTTC. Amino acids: CASSLSGDGCNEQFF. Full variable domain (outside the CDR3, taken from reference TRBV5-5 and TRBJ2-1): DAGVTQSPTHLIKTRGQQVTLRCSPISGHKSVSWYQQVLGQGPQFIFQYYEKEERGRGNFPDRFSARQFPNYSSELNVNALLLGDSALYLCASSLSGDGCNEQFFGPGTRLTVL.

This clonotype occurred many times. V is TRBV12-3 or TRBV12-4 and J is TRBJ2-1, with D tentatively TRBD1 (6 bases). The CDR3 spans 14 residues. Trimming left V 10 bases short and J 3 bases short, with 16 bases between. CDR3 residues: CAILSGTNYNEQFF. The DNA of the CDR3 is TGTGCCATCCTTTCCGGGACAAACTACAATGAGCAGTTCTTC.

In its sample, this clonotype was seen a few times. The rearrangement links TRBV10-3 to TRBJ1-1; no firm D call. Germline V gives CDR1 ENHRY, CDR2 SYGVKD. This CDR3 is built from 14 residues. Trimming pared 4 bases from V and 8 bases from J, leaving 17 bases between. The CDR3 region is CAISGAGVWAEAFF. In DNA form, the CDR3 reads TGTGCCATCAGTGGCGCGGGAGTCTGGGCGGAAGCTTTCTTT.

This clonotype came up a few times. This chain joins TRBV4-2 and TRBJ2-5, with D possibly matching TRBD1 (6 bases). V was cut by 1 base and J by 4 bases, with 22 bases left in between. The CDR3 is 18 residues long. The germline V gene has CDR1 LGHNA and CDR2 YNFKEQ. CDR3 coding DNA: TGTGCCAGCAGCCAAGCTCTAGGGGCAGGGGCCTTCCGAGAGACCCAGTACTTC. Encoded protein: CASSQALGAGAFRETQYF.